There are many counts of the clone carrying this TCR beta chain. The target antigen is unknown. The source of the sample is a study of regulatory T cells in long-lasting Graves disease. Whole-study findings and limits: It was in persistent disease that TRBV28, TRBJ1-2 and TRBJ2-5 were favored. More public clonotypes were shared by persistent patients (around 2,800) than by new patients (fewer than 1,000). TCR diversity in persistent Graves' patients was below that of newly diagnosed ones.

Time point of the sample: persistent/refractory GD, antithyroid drugs over 5 years with positive TRAb. Isolated PBMC RNA provided the starting material for the TCR library. Peripheral blood, around 9.7 milliliters per patient, was collected in EDTA tubes. Arm-PCR of CDR3 regions and iRepertoire HTBI primers were used to build TCR beta libraries. TCRdb re-analysed the multiplex PCR reads in MiXCR, keeping a single row per CDR3 protein. The top ten hold around 14% of the sample, which has about 460,000 distinct CDR3 sequences, approximately 23% seen once. The germline V gene has CDR1 SQVTM and CDR2 ANQGSEA. V lost 6 bases to trimming and J lost 4 bases, with 19 bases between them. The CDR3 loop spans 14 amino acids.

Sequenced material: peripheral blood mononuclear cells (PBMCs), taken when the disease was refractory, from a patient treated with antithyroid drugs. The gene calls are TRBV29-1 and TRBJ2-7; D remains ambiguous. This TCR derives from a female donor with Graves disease. CDR3 bases: TGCAGCGTATCCATCCCGGGCCACGTTTACGAGCAGTACTTC. This sequence encodes CSVSIPGHVYEQYF.